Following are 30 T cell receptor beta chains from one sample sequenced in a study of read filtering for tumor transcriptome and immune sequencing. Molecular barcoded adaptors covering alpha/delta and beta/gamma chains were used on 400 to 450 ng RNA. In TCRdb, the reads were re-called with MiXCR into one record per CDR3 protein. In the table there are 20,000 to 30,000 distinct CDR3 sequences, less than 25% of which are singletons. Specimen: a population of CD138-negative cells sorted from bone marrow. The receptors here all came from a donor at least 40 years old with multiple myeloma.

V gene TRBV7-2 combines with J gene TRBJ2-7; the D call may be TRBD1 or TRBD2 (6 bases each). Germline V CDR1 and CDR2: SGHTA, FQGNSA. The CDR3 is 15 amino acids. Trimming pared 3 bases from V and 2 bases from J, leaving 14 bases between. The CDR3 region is CASSFSGGGAYEQYF. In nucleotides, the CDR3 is TGTGCCAGCAGCTTTTCTGGAGGGGGTGCCTACGAGCAGTACTTC.

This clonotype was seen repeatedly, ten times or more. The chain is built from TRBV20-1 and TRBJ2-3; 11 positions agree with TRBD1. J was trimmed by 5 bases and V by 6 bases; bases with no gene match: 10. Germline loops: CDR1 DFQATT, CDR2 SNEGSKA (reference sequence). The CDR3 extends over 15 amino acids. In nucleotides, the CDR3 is TGCAGTGCCGAATACGGACAGGGGGCCGTAGATACGCAGTATTTT. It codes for CSAEYGQGAVDTQYF.

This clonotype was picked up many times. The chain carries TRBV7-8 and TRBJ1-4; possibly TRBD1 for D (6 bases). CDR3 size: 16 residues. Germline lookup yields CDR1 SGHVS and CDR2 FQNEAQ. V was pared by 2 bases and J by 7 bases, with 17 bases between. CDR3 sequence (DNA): TGTGCCAGCAGCTTAATCGGTGGGGGCAATGGTGAAAAACTGTTTTTT. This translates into CASSLIGGGNGEKLFF.

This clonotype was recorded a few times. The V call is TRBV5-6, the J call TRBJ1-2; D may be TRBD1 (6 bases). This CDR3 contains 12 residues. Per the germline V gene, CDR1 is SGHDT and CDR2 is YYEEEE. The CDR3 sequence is CASGALNYGYTF. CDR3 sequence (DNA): TGTGCATCGGGGGCACTGAACTATGGCTACACCTTC.

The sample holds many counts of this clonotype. CDR3 sequence reads: CASSIGGQGSSYNEQFF. The CDR3 region has the DNA TGTGCCAGTAGTATTGGGGGACAGGGGAGCTCCTACAATGAGCAGTTCTTC. This chain links TRBV19 with TRBJ2-1; 10 bases agree with TRBD1. Germline V lookup: CDR1 LNHDA, CDR2 SQIVND (reference sequence). V was pared by 3 bases and J by 0 bases, with 5 bases of the junction left unmatched. The CDR3 is made up of 17 amino acids.

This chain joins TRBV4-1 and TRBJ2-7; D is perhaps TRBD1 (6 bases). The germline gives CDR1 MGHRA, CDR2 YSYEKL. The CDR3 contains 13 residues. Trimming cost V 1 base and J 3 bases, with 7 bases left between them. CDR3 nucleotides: TGCGCCAGCAGCCAAGGGGGACACTACGAGCAGTACTTC. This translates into CASSQGGHYEQYF.

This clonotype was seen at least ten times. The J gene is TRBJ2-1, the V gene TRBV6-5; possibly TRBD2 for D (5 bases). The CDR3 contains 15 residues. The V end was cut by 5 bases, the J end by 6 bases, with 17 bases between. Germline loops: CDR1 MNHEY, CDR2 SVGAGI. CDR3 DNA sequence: TGTGCCAGCAGTCCTGTTCGAGGGCCCCTCAATGAGCAGTTCTTC. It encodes CASSPVRGPLNEQFF.

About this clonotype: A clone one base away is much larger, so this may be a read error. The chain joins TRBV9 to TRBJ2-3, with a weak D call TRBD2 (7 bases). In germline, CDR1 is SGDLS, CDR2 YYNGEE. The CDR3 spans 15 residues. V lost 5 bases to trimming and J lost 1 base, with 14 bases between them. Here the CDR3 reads CASREGGVGTDTQYF. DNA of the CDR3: TGTGCCAGCAGAGAAGGGGGGGTGGGCACAGATACGCAGTATTTT. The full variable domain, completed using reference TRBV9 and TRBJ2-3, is DSGVTQTPKHLITATGQRVTLRCSPRSGDLSVYWYQQSLDQGLQFLIQYYNGEERAKGNILERFSAQQFPDLHSELNLSSLELGDSALYFCASREGGVGTDTQYFGPGTRLTVL.

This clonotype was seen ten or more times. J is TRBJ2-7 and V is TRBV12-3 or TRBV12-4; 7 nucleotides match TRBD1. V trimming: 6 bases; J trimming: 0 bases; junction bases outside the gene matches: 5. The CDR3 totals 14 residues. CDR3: CASRAGTDSYEQYF. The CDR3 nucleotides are TGTGCCAGCAGGGCCGGGACAGACTCCTACGAGCAGTACTTC.

The CDR3 DNA is TGTGCCAGCAAGGCCGGACGGAGCTACGAGCAGTACTTC. This encodes CASKAGRSYEQYF. This chain links TRBV28 with TRBJ2-7; D not resolved. V was cut by 7 bases and J by 3 bases, with 13 bases left in between. Germline V gene lookup returns CDR1 MDHEN and CDR2 SYDVKM. The CDR3 has 13 amino acids. Based on the CDR3 plus reference TRBV28 and TRBJ2-7, the full variable domain is DVKVTQSSRYLVKRTGEKVFLECVQDMDHENMFWYRQDPGLGLRLIYFSYDVKMKEKGDIPEGYSVSREKKERFSLILESASTNQTSMYLCASKAGRSYEQYFGPGTRLTVT.

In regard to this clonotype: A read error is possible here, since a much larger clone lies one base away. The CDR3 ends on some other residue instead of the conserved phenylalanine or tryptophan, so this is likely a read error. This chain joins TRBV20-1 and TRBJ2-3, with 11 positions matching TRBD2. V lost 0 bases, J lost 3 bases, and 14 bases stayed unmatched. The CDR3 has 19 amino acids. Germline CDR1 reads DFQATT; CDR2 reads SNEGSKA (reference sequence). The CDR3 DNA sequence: TGCAGTGCTAGAGATCTGGCTAGCGGGGGGCGGAAGGCGACAGATACGCAGTATTCT. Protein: CSARDLASGGRKATDTQYS.

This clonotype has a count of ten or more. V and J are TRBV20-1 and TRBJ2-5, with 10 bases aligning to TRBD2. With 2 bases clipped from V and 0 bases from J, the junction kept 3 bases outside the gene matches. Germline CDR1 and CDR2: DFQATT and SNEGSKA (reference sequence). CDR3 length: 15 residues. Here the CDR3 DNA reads TGCAGTGCTAGATCAGCGGGGGGGTACCAAGAGACCCAGTACTTC. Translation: CSARSAGGYQETQYF.

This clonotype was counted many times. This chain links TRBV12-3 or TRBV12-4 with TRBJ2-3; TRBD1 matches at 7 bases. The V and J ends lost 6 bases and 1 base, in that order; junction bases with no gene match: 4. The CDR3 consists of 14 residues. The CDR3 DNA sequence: TGTGCCAGCAGCCTAACAGGGGGCACAGATACGCAGTATTTT. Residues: CASSLTGGTDTQYF.

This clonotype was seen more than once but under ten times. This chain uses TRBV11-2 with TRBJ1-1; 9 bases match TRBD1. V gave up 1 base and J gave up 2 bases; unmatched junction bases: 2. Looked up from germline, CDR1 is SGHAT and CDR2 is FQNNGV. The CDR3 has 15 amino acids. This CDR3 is CASSLGGQGNTEAFF. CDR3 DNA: TGTGCCAGCAGCTTAGGGGGACAGGGTAACACTGAAGCTTTCTTT. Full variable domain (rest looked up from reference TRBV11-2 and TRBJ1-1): EAGVAQSPRYKIIEKRQSVAFWCNPISGHATLYWYQQILGQGPKLLIQFQNNGVVDDSQLPKDRFSAERLKGVDSTLKIQPAKLEDSAVYLCASSLGGQGNTEAFFGQGTRLTVV.

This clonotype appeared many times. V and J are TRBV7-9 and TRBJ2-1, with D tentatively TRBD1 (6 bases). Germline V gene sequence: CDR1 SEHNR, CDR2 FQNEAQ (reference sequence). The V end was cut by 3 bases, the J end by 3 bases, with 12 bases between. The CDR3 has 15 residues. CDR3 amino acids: CASSFGTPGYNEQFF. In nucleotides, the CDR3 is TGTGCCAGCAGCTTCGGGACACCTGGCTACAATGAGCAGTTCTTC.

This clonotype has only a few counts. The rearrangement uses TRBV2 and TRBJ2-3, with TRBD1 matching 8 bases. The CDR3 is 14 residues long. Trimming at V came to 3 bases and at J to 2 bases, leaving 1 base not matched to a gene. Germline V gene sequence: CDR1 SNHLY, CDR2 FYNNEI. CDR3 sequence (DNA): TGTGCCAGCAGTGACAGGGGGCCCACAGATACGCAGTATTTT. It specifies CASSDRGPTDTQYF. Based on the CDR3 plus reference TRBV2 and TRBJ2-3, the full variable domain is EPEVTQTPSHQVTQMGQEVILRCVPISNHLYFYWYRQILGQKVEFLVSFYNNEISEKSEIFDDQFSVERPDGSNFTLKIRSTKLEDSAMYFCASSDRGPTDTQYFGPGTRLTVL.

DNA of the CDR3: TGTGCCAGCAGCCTGCAAGGTAACACCGGGGAGCTGTTTTTT. This gives the protein CASSLQGNTGELFF. This sequence joins TRBV7-3 and TRBJ2-2; D remains ambiguous. This CDR3 is built from 14 residues. Germline CDR1 reads SGHTA; CDR2 reads FQGTGA. V shed 5 bases and J shed 2 bases, with 9 bases lying between them.

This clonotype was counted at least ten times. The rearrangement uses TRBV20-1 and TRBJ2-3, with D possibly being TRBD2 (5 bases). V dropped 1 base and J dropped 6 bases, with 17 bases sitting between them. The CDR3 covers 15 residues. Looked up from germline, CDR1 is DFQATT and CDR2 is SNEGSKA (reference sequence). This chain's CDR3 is CSARAPLLRGDTQYF. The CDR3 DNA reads TGCAGTGCTAGAGCCCCTCTGCTCAGAGGGGATACGCAGTATTTT.

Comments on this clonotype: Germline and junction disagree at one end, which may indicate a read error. The CDR3 spells CASSAVVGSGELLF. CDR3 DNA: TGCGCCAGCAGTGCCGTGGTTGGGAGCGGGGAGCTGCTTTTT. The V and J genes are TRBV10-1 and TRBJ2-2; TRBD2 matches at 7 bases. Germline V gives CDR1 WNHNN, CDR2 SYGVQD (reference sequence). This CDR3 is built from 14 residues.

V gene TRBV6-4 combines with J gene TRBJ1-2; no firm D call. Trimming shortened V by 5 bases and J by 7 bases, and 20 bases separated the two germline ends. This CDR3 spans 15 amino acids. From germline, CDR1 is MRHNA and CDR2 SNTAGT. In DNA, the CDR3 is TGTGCCAGCAGTCCCCTCCGAGGAAGCGTTGGTGGCTACACCTTC. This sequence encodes CASSPLRGSVGGYTF.

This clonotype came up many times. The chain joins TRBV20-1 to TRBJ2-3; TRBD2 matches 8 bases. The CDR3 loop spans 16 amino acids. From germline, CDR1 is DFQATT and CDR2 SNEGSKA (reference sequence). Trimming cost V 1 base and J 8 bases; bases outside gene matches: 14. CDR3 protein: CSARGPAGGHLGTQYF. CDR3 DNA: TGCAGTGCTAGAGGTCCGGCGGGGGGCCATCTAGGTACGCAGTATTTT.

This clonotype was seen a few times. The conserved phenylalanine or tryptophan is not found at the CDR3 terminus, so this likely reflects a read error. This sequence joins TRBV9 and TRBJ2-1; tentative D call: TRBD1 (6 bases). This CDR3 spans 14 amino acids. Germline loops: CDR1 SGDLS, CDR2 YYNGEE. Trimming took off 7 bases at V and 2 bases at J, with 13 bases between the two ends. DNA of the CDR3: TGTGCCAGCGCCACTGGGGGCGCCTACAATGAGCAGTTCCTC. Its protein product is CASATGGAYNEQFL.

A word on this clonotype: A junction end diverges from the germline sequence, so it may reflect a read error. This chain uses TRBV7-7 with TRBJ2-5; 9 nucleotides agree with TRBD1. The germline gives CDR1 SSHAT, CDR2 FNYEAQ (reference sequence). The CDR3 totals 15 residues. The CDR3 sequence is CASSLGTGNLETQYF. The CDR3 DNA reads TGTGCTAGCAGCTTAGGGACAGGGAATCTAGAGACCCAGTACTTC.

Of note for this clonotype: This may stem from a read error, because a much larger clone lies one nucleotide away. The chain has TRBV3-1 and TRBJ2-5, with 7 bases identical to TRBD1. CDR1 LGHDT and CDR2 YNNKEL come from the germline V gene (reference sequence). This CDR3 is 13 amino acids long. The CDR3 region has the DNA TGTGCCAACAGCCGACAGGGTGGCGAGACCCAGTACTTC. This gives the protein CANSRQGGETQYF.

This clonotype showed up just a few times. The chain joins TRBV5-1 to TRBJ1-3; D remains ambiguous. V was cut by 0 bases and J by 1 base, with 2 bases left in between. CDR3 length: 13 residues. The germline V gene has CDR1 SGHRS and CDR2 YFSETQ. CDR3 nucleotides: TGCGCCAGCAGCTTGGTGTCTGGAAACACCATATATTTT. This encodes CASSLVSGNTIYF.

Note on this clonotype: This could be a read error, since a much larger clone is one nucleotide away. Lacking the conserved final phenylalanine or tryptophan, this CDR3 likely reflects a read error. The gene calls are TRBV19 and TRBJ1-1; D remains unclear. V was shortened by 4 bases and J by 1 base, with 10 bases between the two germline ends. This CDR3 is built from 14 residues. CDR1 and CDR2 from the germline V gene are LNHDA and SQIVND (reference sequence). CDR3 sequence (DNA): TGTGCCAGTAGTACCCCTTCGGAGAACACTGAAGCTTTCTCT. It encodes CASSTPSENTEAFS.

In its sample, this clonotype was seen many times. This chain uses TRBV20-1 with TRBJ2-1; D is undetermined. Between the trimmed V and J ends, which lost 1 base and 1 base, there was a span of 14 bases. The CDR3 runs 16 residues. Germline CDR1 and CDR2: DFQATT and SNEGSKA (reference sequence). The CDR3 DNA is TGCAGTGCTAGAGGTGAGCTATCGAGGTCCTACAATGAGCAGTTCTTC. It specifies CSARGELSRSYNEQFF.

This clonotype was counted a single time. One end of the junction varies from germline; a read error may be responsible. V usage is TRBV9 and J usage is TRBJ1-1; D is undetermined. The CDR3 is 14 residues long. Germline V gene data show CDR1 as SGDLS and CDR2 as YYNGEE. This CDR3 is CASNVVIGGTEAFF. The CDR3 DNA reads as TGTGCCAGCAACGTAGTAATAGGAGGGACTGAAGCTTTCTTT.

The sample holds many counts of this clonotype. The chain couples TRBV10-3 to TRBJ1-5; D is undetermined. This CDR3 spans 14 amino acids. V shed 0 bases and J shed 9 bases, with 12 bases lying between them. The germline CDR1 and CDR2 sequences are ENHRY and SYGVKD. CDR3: CAISESRDERPQHF. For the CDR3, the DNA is TGTGCCATCAGTGAGTCTCGCGACGAGCGGCCCCAGCATTTT.

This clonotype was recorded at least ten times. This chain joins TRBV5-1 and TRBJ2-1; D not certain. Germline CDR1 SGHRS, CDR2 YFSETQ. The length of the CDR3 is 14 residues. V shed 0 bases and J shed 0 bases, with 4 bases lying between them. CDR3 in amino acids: CASSLGNSYNEQFF. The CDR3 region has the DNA TGCGCCAGCAGCTTGGGAAACTCCTACAATGAGCAGTTCTTC.